Below are 16 T cell receptor beta chains sequenced from a single sample in a study of blood T cell repertoires in COVID-19. The protocol was immunoSEQ multiplex PCR, while the TCRdb copy is restricted to in-frame clones and leaves out a portion. The sample includes fewer than 400,000 clones, 80% to 90% seen only once; the top ten take less than 2.5%. The sequencing input was PBMCs or T cells enriched from blood (not recorded which). The receptors were gathered from a man younger than 40 who had recovered from COVID-19.

The chain employs TRBV14 and TRBJ2-7, with D maybe TRBD2 (6 bases). CDR3 length: 16 residues. With 6 bases removed from V and 2 bases from J, the gap between germline ends came to 20 bases. Germline values: CDR1 SGHDN, CDR2 FVKESK. The CDR3, as DNA: TGTGCCAGCAGTCGCCCCCCCAGACTAGACGCCTACGAGCAGTACTTC. Translated, it gives CASSRPPRLDAYEQYF.

The chain employs TRBV29-1 and TRBJ1-5, with unresolved D. V lost 6 bases and J 1 base, leaving 13 bases between the germline ends. This CDR3 is built from 14 residues. The V gene's germline CDR1 is SQVTM and CDR2 ANQGSEA. For the CDR3, the DNA is TGCAGCGTCCCCCTATCGGGGAGCAATCAGCCCCAGCATTTT. It encodes CSVPLSGSNQPQHF.

The chain joins TRBV7-6 to TRBJ1-3; TRBD1 is a possible D gene (6 bases). Trimming shortened V by 4 bases and J by 0 bases, and 13 bases separated the two germline ends. The V gene's germline CDR1 is SGHVS and CDR2 FNYEAQ. This CDR3 region has 16 residues. DNA for the CDR3: TGTGCCAGCAGCTCCGGACAGTCAAACTCTGGAAACACCATATATTTT. It is translated as CASSSGQSNSGNTIYF.

The rearrangement links TRBV5-4 to TRBJ1-2; a possible D gene is TRBD1 (6 bases). The CDR3 extends over 15 amino acids. Germline assignment: CDR1 SGHNT and CDR2 YYREEE (reference sequence). The V and J ends lost 0 bases and 3 bases respectively, with 12 bases between them. The CDR3 spells CASSLGSGDDYGYTF. Written as DNA, the CDR3 is TGTGCCAGCAGCTTGGGGTCAGGGGATGACTATGGCTACACCTTC. Complete variable domain (other parts from reference TRBV5-4 and TRBJ1-2): ETGVTQSPTHLIKTRGQQVTLRCSSQSGHNTVSWYQQALGQGPQFIFQYYREEENGRGNFPPRFSGLQFPNYSSELNVNALELDDSALYLCASSLGSGDDYGYTFGSGTRLTVV.

This clone was counted once. The chain is built from TRBV6-5 and TRBJ1-2, with D uncertain. Trimming removed 11 bases from V and 5 bases from J, with 12 bases in between. The CDR3 runs 11 residues. CDR1 and CDR2 (germline): MNHEY, SVGAGI. CDR3 loop: CALEGGYGYTF. The CDR3 DNA follows: TGTGCCCTAGAGGGAGGGTATGGCTACACCTTC.

The CDR3 DNA reads TGTGCCAGCAGCGTATCAGGGGACGGGGAGCAGTTCTTC. This gives the protein CASSVSGDGEQFF. The chain carries TRBV9 and TRBJ2-1, with D perhaps TRBD1 (6 bases). Trimming removed 1 base from V and 10 bases from J, with 12 bases in between. From germline, CDR1 is SGDLS and CDR2 YYNGEE. CDR3 length: 13 amino acids.

V usage is TRBV2 and J usage is TRBJ1-2; D not certain. V lost 8 bases to trimming and J lost 4 bases, with 17 bases between them. The CDR3 is 14 residues long. Germline CDR1 reads SNHLY; CDR2 reads FYNNEI. CDR3 bases: TGTGCCAGCTCCCCCCCCGCGGCCCGCTATGGCTACACCTTC. It specifies CASSPPAARYGYTF.

The V and J genes are TRBV7-3 and TRBJ1-2, with D maybe TRBD1 (5 bases). Trimming took off 2 bases at V and 8 bases at J, with 21 bases between the two ends. This CDR3 spans 16 amino acids. In germline, CDR1 is SGHTA, CDR2 FQGTGA. This CDR3 reads CASSLSGAQGLGGYTF. The CDR3 DNA reads as TGTGCCAGCAGCTTATCTGGGGCCCAGGGCCTCGGGGGCTACACCTTC. The whole variable domain, filled in from reference TRBV7-3 and TRBJ1-2, reads GAGVSQTPSNKVTEKGKYVELRCDPISGHTALYWYRQSLGQGPEFLIYFQGTGAADDSGLPNDRFFAVRPEGSVSTLKIQRTERGDSAVYLCASSLSGAQGLGGYTFGSGTRLTVV.

The V and J genes are TRBV9 and TRBJ2-1; 10 nucleotides line up with TRBD2. CDR3 length: 14 amino acids. Germline loops: CDR1 SGDLS, CDR2 YYNGEE. J was trimmed by 10 bases and V by 2 bases; bases with no gene match: 6. CDR3 region: CASSVSGGIKEQFF. Written as DNA, the CDR3 is TGTGCCAGCAGCGTTAGCGGGGGGATTAAAGAGCAGTTCTTC.

The V gene is TRBV6-5, the J gene TRBJ2-2; D may be TRBD2 (6 bases). V was cut by 2 bases and J by 6 bases, with 16 bases left in between. The CDR3 has 16 residues. Germline V gives CDR1 MNHEY, CDR2 SVGAGI. In DNA form, the CDR3 reads TGTGCCAGCAGTTACCAGAATAGACTAGAATCCGGGGAGCTGTTTTTT. Its translation: CASSYQNRLESGELFF.

V and J are TRBV9 and TRBJ2-3; 7 nucleotides agree with TRBD2. There are 16 residues in the CDR3. Per the germline V gene, CDR1 is SGDLS and CDR2 is YYNGEE. V gave up 2 bases and J gave up 7 bases; unmatched junction bases: 13. Here the CDR3 reads CASSVGGESPTHTQYF. The CDR3 coding sequence is TGTGCCAGCAGCGTGGGAGGGGAAAGTCCTACGCATACGCAGTATTTT.

The chain joins TRBV21-1 to TRBJ1-1. TRBV21-1 is described as a pseudogene. This CDR3 is built from 13 residues. CDR3 DNA: TGTGCCAGCAGCAAAGGCGGGTCTGGTGAAGCTTTCTTT. Its translation: CASSKGGSGEAFF.

J is TRBJ2-7 and V is TRBV4-1; D is possibly TRBD2 (6 bases). The germline V and J ends were trimmed by 3 bases and 0 bases, with 24 bases remaining between them. Per the germline V gene, CDR1 is MGHRA and CDR2 is YSYEKL. The CDR3 length is 19 residues. CDR3 amino acids: CASSQPGGRGLPSSYEQYF. The CDR3 coding sequence is TGCGCCAGCAGCCAGCCTGGGGGTCGTGGACTACCATCCTCCTACGAGCAGTACTTC.

J is TRBJ1-2 and V is TRBV5-1, with D possibly being TRBD1 (5 bases). Germline V gene sequence: CDR1 SGHRS, CDR2 YFSETQ. This CDR3 is 13 amino acids long. V was cut by 5 bases and J by 4 bases, with 12 bases left in between. The CDR3 DNA reads as TGCGCCAGCAGTTTGACAGCACTCTATGGCTACACCTTC. Encoded protein: CASSLTALYGYTF.

The chain combines TRBV29-1 with TRBJ1-6; 10 nucleotides match TRBD1. V gave up 6 bases and J gave up 8 bases; unmatched junction bases: 4. Per the germline V gene, CDR1 is SQVTM and CDR2 is ANQGSEA. The CDR3 totals 13 residues. CDR3 bases: TGCAGCGTGGGGACAGGGGTCGATTCACCCCTCCACTTT. It translates to CSVGTGVDSPLHF.

The CDR3 nucleotides read TGTGCCAGCAGTTTTCTGTCCCAGGAAGGCTACACCTTC. Protein: CASSFLSQEGYTF. This sequence joins TRBV12-3 or TRBV12-4 and TRBJ1-2, with D hard to call. V shed 3 bases and J shed 8 bases, with 13 bases lying between them. The CDR3 totals 13 residues.